Following are 14 T cell receptor beta chains from one sample sequenced in a study of blood T cell repertoires in COVID-19. TCRdb's copy holds only in-frame clones and misses some; the assay was immunoSEQ multiplex PCR. Seen here are some 200,000 clones, around 90% observed once, and the top ten hold less than 3.5%. Specimen: peripheral blood. The origin of the receptors is a man between 40 and 49 years old with active or convalescent COVID-19.

The chain uses TRBV24-1 and TRBJ2-1, with 8 bases identical to TRBD2. The germline V gene encodes CDR1 KGHDR and CDR2 SFDVKD. Unmatched junction bases numbered 2, after V lost 10 bases and J lost 7 bases. The CDR3 is made up of 11 amino acids. CDR3 DNA sequence: TGTGCCACTAGCGGGGCAAATGAGCAGTTCTTC. It translates to CATSGANEQFF.

V and J are TRBV7-3 and TRBJ1-6, with D possibly TRBD1 on 5 matching bases. Trimming took 2 bases from V and 9 from J, leaving 11 bases between them. The CDR3 sequence is 14 residues long. CDR1 and CDR2 from the germline V gene are SGHTA and FQGTGA. The CDR3 nucleotides are TGTGCCAGCAGCTTACAGGGCTGGGGTTCACCCCTCCACTTT. Its translation: CASSLQGWGSPLHF.

Regarding this clone: The sample carries other DNA sequences with the same CDR3. V is TRBV12-3 or TRBV12-4 and J is TRBJ1-1; no firm D call. Trimming cost V 2 bases and J 2 bases, with 6 bases left between them. This CDR3 is built from 13 residues. CDR3 in DNA: TGTGCCAGCAGTTTATCAGTAAACACTGAAGCTTTCTTT. Translation: CASSLSVNTEAFF.

Note on this clone: In the same sample, other DNA sequences code for this CDR3. This rearrangement joins TRBV12-3 or TRBV12-4 to TRBJ1-2; weak D call: TRBD1 (6 bases). The V end lost 5 bases, the J end lost 5 bases, and 9 bases lay between the germline ends. This CDR3 spans 12 amino acids. The CDR3 spells CASSLTGYGYTF. The CDR3, as DNA: TGTGCCAGCAGTCTTACAGGGTATGGCTACACCTTC.

The chain employs TRBV28 and TRBJ1-2; TRBD1 agrees at 9 bases. From germline, CDR1 is MDHEN and CDR2 SYDVKM. V lost 5 bases, J lost 5 bases, and 6 bases stayed unmatched. This CDR3 has 14 residues. For the CDR3, the DNA is TGTGCCAGCAGTCTACAGGGGGCGCCGTATGGCTACACCTTC. It encodes CASSLQGAPYGYTF.

The chain carries TRBV19 and TRBJ1-1, with 7 bases that match TRBD1. Germline CDR1 is LNHDA and CDR2 is SQIVND (reference sequence). The CDR3 is 15 residues long. The V segment lost 7 bases and the J segment 7 bases; nucleotides outside the gene matches: 15. CDR3 sequence reads: CASTKHLDRDGEAFF. The DNA of the CDR3 is TGTGCCAGTACAAAACACCTAGACAGGGATGGTGAAGCTTTCTTT.

This sequence joins TRBV5-6 and TRBJ2-2, with D perhaps matching TRBD1 (6 bases). The CDR3 sequence is 13 residues long. Trimming shortened V by 7 bases and J by 1 base, and 8 bases separated the two germline ends. The germline CDR1 and CDR2 sequences are SGHDT and YYEEEE. The CDR3 bases are TGTGCCAGCTTGGGACAGAACACCGGGGAGCTGTTTTTT. Protein: CASLGQNTGELFF.

The gene calls are TRBV9 and TRBJ2-3, with a possible D match to TRBD2 (6 bases). The CDR3 covers 16 residues. Looked up from germline, CDR1 is SGDLS and CDR2 is YYNGEE. V lost 4 bases and J 1 base, leaving 16 bases between the germline ends. The DNA of the CDR3 is TGTGCCAGCAGCCCCAAAACCGGGAGCCGCACAGATACGCAGTATTTT. This encodes CASSPKTGSRTDTQYF. Filled out from reference TRBV9 and TRBJ2-3, the complete variable domain reads DSGVTQTPKHLITATGQRVTLRCSPRSGDLSVYWYQQSLDQGLQFLIQYYNGEERAKGNILERFSAQQFPDLHSELNLSSLELGDSALYFCASSPKTGSRTDTQYFGPGTRLTVL.

V is TRBV18 and J is TRBJ2-5, with D tentatively TRBD1 (6 bases). V gave up 6 bases and J gave up 5 bases, with 16 bases separating them. Germline values: CDR1 KGHSH, CDR2 LQKENI. This CDR3 has 14 amino acids. The CDR3 loop is CASSPQDSMETQYF. The CDR3 DNA sequence: TGTGCCAGCTCGCCTCAGGACAGCATGGAGACCCAGTACTTC.

This clone was detected a few times. The gene calls are TRBV5-1 and TRBJ2-7, with 9 bases that match TRBD1. There are 17 residues in the CDR3. J was trimmed by 4 bases and V by 4 bases; bases with no gene match: 15. Germline values: CDR1 SGHRS, CDR2 YFSETQ. The CDR3 here is CASSATTPGQGSYEQYF. CDR3 DNA sequence: TGCGCCAGCAGCGCAACAACCCCGGGACAGGGTTCGTACGAGCAGTACTTC.

This clone has more than one count but fewer than ten. The chain couples TRBV12-3 or TRBV12-4 to TRBJ1-1; perhaps TRBD1 as D (6 bases). This CDR3 region has 12 residues. V lost 8 bases and J 4 bases, leaving 11 bases between the germline ends. The DNA of the CDR3 is TGTGCCAGCCTAAGCAGGGGCACTGAAGCTTTCTTT. It translates to CASLSRGTEAFF.

The chain combines TRBV3-1 (or the pseudogene TRBV3-2) with TRBJ2-5; perhaps TRBD1 as D (7 bases). V was pared by 4 bases and J by 6 bases, with 12 bases between. CDR3 length equals 13 residues. Germline CDR1 and CDR2: LGHDT and YNNKEL (reference sequence). The CDR3: CASSRQGGKTQYF. In DNA, the CDR3 is TGTGCCAGCAGCCGACAGGGCGGGAAGACCCAGTACTTC.

The chain recombines TRBV29-1 with TRBJ2-7; D gene unclear. In germline, CDR1 is SQVTM, CDR2 ANQGSEA. V lost 6 bases and J lost 2, with 14 bases in between. CDR3 size: 13 residues. The CDR3 nucleotides read TGCAGCGTCCCCGGGTCCGGAGCCTACGAGCAGTACTTC. Its translation is CSVPGSGAYEQYF.

The table lists this clone with a count of one. J is TRBJ1-2 and V is TRBV6-6; 8 bases are a match to TRBD1. The CDR3 sequence is 14 residues long. Germline CDR1 reads MNHNY; CDR2 reads SVGAGI (reference sequence). Trimming at V came to 2 bases and at J to 6 bases, leaving 5 bases not matched to a gene. The chain's CDR3 is CASSYPRGQDGYTF. The CDR3 DNA sequence: TGTGCCAGCAGTTACCCCAGGGGGCAGGATGGCTACACCTTC.